This T cell receptor (beta chain) was obtained from a study of T cells expressing NK-cell markers. Using the 5' RACE reads, TCRdb records one entry per CDR3 protein without DNA. This repertoire includes 140,000 or so distinct CDR3 sequences. The sample taken for sequencing was blood T cells: a sorted CD56 or NKG2C T cell subset, CD4+ or CD8+ T cells, or bulk PBMC T cells (not recorded which). The sequence derives from a young man in good health.

The CDR3 spells CASRNQGEPYEQYF. V usage is TRBV6-1 and J usage is TRBJ2-7; TCRdb gives TRBD1 as the D gene, but with no DNA this cannot be confirmed. CDR1 is MNHNS and CDR2 is SASEGT in the germline V gene. The length of the CDR3 is 14 residues.